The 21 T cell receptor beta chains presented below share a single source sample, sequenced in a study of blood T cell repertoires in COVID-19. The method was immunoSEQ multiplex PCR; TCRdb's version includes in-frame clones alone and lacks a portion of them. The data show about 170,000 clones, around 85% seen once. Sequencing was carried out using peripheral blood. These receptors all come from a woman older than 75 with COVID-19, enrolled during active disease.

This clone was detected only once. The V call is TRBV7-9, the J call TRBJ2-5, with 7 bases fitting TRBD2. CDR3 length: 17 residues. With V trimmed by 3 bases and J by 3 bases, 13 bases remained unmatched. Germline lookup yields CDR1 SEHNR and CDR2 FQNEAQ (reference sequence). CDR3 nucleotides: TGTGCCAGCAGCTTCGAAACCACCGGGAGGCGAAAAGAGACCCAGTACTTC. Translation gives CASSFETTGRRKETQYF.

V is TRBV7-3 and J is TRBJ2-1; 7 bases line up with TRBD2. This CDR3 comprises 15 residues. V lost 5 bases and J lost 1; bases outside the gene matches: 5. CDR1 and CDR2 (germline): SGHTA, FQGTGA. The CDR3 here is CASSPLAASYNEQFF. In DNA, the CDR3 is TGTGCCAGCAGCCCTCTAGCGGCGTCCTACAATGAGCAGTTCTTC.

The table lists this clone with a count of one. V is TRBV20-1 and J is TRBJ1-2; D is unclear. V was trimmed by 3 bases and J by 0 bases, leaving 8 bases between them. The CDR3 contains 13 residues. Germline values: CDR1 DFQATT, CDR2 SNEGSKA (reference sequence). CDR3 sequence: CSASSGTNYGYTF. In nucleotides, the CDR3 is TGCAGTGCTAGTAGCGGGACTAACTATGGCTACACCTTC.

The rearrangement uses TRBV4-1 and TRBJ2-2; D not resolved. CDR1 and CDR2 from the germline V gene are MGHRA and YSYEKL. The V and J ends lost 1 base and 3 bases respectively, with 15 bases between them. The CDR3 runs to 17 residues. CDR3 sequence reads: CASSQVDLVTYTGELFF. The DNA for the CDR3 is TGCGCCAGCAGCCAAGTAGACCTAGTCACCTACACCGGGGAGCTGTTTTTT.

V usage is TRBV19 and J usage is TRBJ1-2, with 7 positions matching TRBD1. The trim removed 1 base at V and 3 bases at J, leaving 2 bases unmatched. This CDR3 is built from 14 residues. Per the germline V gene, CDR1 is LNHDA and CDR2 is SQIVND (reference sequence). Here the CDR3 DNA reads TGTGCCAGTAGTATAGGGGGACAGCACTATGGCTACACCTTC. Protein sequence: CASSIGGQHYGYTF.

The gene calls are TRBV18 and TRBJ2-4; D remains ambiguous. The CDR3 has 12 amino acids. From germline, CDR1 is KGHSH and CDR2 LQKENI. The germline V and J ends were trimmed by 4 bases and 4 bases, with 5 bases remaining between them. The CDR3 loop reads CASSLEKNIQYF. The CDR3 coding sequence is TGTGCCAGCTCACTGGAGAAAAACATTCAGTACTTC.

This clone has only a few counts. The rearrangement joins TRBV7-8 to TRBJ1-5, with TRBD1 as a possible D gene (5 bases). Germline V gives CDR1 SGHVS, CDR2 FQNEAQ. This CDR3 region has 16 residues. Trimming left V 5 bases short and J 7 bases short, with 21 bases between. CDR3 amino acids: CASSGSGTQSRQPQHF. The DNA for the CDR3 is TGTGCCAGCAGCGGTTCCGGGACTCAAAGCCGCCAGCCCCAGCATTTT.

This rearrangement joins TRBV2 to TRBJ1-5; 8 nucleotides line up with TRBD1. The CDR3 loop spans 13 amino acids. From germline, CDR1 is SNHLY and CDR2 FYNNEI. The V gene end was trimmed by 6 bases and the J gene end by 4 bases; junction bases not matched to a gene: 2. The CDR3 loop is CASRGQGNQPQHF. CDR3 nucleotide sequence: TGTGCCAGCAGAGGACAGGGAAATCAGCCCCAGCATTTT.

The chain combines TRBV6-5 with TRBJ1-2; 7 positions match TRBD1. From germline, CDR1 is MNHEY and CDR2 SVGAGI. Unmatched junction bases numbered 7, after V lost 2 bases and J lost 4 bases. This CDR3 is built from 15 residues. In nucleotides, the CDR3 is TGTGCCAGCAGTTACCGAGACAGGGCATTCTATGGCTACACCTTC. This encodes CASSYRDRAFYGYTF.

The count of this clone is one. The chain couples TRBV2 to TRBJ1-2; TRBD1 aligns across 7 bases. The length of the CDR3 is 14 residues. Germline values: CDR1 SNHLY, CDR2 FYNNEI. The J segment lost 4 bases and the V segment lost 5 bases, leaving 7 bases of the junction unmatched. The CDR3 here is CASSLDRASYGYTF. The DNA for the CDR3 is TGTGCCAGCAGTTTAGACAGGGCGAGCTATGGCTACACCTTC.

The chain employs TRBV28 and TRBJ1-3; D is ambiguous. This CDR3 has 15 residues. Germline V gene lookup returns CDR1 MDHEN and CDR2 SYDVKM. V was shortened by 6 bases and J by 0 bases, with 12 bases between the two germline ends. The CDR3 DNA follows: TGTGCCAGCAGCGACCCGGCGGCCTCTGGAAACACCATATATTTT. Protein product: CASSDPAASGNTIYF.

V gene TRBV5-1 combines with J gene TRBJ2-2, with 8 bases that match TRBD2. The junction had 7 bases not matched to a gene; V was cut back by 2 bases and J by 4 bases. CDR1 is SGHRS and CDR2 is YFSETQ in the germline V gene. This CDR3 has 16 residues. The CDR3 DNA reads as TGCGCCAGCAGCTTAGACGCCGGGGGGGCCACCGGGGAGCTGTTTTTT. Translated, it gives CASSLDAGGATGELFF.

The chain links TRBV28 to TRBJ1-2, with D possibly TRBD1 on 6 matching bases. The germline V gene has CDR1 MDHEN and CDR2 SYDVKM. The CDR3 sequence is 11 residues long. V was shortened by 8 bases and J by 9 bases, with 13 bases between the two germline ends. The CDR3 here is CASGGAISYTF. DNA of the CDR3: TGTGCCAGCGGGGGGGCAATAAGCTACACCTTC.

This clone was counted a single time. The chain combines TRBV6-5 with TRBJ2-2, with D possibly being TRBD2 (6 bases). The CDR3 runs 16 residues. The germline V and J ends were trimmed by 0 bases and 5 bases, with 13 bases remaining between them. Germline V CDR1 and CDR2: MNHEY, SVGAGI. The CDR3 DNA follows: TGTGCCAGCAGTTACTCCTTGACTAGAGGTACCGGGGAGCTGTTTTTT. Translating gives CASSYSLTRGTGELFF.

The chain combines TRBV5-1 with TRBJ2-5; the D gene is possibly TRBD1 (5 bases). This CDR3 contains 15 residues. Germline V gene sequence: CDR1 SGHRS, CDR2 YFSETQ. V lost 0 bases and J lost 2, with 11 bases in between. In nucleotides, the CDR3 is TGCGCCAGCAGCTTGGGGCAGGGTCCTCAAGAGACCCAGTACTTC. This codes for CASSLGQGPQETQYF.

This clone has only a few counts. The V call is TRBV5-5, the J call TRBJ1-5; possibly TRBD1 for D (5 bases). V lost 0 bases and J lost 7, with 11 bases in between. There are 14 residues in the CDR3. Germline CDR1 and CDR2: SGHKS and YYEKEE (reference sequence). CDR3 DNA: TGTGCCAGCAGCTTGGCAGGGTTAGAACAGCCCCAGCATTTT. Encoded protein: CASSLAGLEQPQHF.

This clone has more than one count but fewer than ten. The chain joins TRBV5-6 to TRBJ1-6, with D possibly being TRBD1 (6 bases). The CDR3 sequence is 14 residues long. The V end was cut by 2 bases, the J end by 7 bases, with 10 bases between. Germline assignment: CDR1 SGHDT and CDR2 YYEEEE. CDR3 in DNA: TGTGCCAGCAGCTTACGGGGGGGCAATTCACCCCTCCACTTT. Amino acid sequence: CASSLRGGNSPLHF.

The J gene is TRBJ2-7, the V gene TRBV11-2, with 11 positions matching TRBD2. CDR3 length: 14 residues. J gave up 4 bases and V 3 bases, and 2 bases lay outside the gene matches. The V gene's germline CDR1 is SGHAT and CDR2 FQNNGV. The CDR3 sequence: CASSFSGRGYEQYF. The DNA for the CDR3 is TGTGCCAGCAGCTTTAGCGGGAGGGGTTACGAGCAGTACTTC.

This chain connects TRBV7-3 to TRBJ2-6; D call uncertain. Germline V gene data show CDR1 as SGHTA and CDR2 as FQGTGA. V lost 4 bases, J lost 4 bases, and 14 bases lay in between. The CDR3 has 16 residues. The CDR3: CASSSTPSVGANVLTF. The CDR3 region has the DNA TGTGCCAGCAGCTCGACACCATCCGTGGGGGCCAACGTCCTGACTTTC.

This CDR3 is CASGRGTGSGNTIYF. The DNA of the CDR3 is TGTGCCAGCGGACGCGGGACAGGGAGTGGAAACACCATATATTTT. This chain joins TRBV9 and TRBJ1-3, with 9 bases that match TRBD1. V lost 7 bases to trimming and J lost 3 bases; unmatched junction nucleotides: 8. Germline V CDR1 and CDR2: SGDLS, YYNGEE. The CDR3 is 15 residues long. Looking up the rest from reference TRBV9 and TRBJ1-3 gives the full variable domain: DSGVTQTPKHLITATGQRVTLRCSPRSGDLSVYWYQQSLDQGLQFLIQYYNGEERAKGNILERFSAQQFPDLHSELNLSSLELGDSALYFCASGRGTGSGNTIYFGEGSWLTVV.

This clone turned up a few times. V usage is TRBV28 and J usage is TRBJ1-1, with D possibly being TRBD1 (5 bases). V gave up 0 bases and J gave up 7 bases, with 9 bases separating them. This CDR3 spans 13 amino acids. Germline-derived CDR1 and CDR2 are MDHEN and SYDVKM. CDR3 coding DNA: TGTGCCAGCAGTTTATGGGGGAGGGGTGAAGCTTTCTTT. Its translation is CASSLWGRGEAFF.